The 2 T cell receptor beta chains reported below all come from one sample, sequenced in a study of PD-1 blockade in classical Hodgkin lymphoma. Relapse after autologous stem cell transplantation occurred in every patient, and brentuximab vedotin exposure varied. Libraries were prepared by immunoSEQ multiplex PCR; TCRdb keeps only in-frame clonotypes and omits some of them. The profile shows about 40,000 clones, roughly 88% of them singletons. The sequences come from peripheral blood mononuclear cells (PBMCs), collected before the second cycle of nivolumab. The receptors come from a human donor with classical Hodgkin lymphoma.

The J gene is TRBJ2-1, the V gene TRBV18; 7 positions match TRBD2. Per the germline V gene, CDR1 is KGHSH and CDR2 is LQKENI. V lost 3 bases to trimming and J lost 5 bases; unmatched junction nucleotides: 1. There are 13 residues in the CDR3. CDR3 in DNA: TGTGCCAGCTCACCGGGGGGGAACAATGAGCAGTTCTTC. It is translated as CASSPGGNNEQFF.

This CDR3 reads CSVSGSREDTQYF. The CDR3 DNA sequence: TGCAGCGTTTCCGGGTCCCGTGAAGATACGCAGTATTTT. The chain couples TRBV29-1 to TRBJ2-3; D is unclear. The CDR3 is 13 amino acids. V lost 5 bases and J 5 bases, leaving 14 bases between the germline ends. CDR1 is SQVTM, CDR2 ANQGSEA, per germline.